A single sample gave rise to the 31 T cell receptor beta chains below, sequenced in a study of blood T cell repertoires in COVID-19. Here immunoSEQ multiplex PCR was the method, and the copy in TCRdb shows in-frame clones only, minus some. The repertoire holds some 70,000 clones, with roughly 87% as singletons. Sequenced: peripheral blood. All receptors come from a man aged 50-60 years with active COVID-19.

CDR3 loop: CASTVAGNPYNEQFF. The CDR3 region has the DNA TGTGCCAGTACCGTAGCGGGAAATCCCTACAATGAGCAGTTCTTC. The chain combines TRBV7-2 with TRBJ2-1; 8 nucleotides line up with TRBD2. This CDR3 comprises 15 residues. Germline trimming cut 9 bases from V and 2 bases from J; bases unmatched to any gene: 9. Germline assignment: CDR1 SGHTA and CDR2 FQGNSA.

The chain carries TRBV5-6 and TRBJ1-1, with 7 bases aligning to TRBD1. The CDR3 sequence is 15 residues long. Germline trimming cut 1 base from V and 1 base from J; bases unmatched to any gene: 4. Looked up from germline, CDR1 is SGHDT and CDR2 is YYEEEE. The CDR3 nucleotides are TGTGCCAGCAGCTTGAAGGGGGCGGGGAACACTGAAGCTTTCTTT. It translates to CASSLKGAGNTEAFF.

J is TRBJ1-2 and V is TRBV24-1, with 7 bases that match TRBD1. Germline CDR1 reads KGHDR; CDR2 reads SFDVKD. The CDR3 contains 17 residues. Trimming took 2 bases from V and 4 from J; bases not matched to a gene: 12. The DNA for the CDR3 is TGTGCCACCAGTGATTCGCTTTCGGCACAGGGGATCTATGGCTACACCTTC. Its protein is CATSDSLSAQGIYGYTF.

This chain links TRBV9 with TRBJ2-3, with D possibly matching TRBD1 (6 bases). Germline V CDR1 and CDR2: SGDLS, YYNGEE. The CDR3 covers 14 residues. Trimming took 3 bases from V and 6 from J, leaving 14 bases between them. CDR3 region: CASSGRDTRDTQYF. In DNA form, the CDR3 reads TGTGCCAGCAGCGGCCGGGACACCCGGGATACGCAGTATTTT.

The V gene is TRBV27, the J gene TRBJ2-2, with 8 positions matching TRBD1. After removal of 5 bases from V and 4 bases from J, the junction contained 9 bases not matched to a gene. CDR1 MNHEY and CDR2 SMNVEV come from the germline V gene (reference sequence). CDR3 length: 16 residues. For the CDR3, the DNA is TGTGCCAGCAGTCGATCAGGGGGCAGGGGCACCGGGGAGCTGTTTTTT. It translates to CASSRSGGRGTGELFF.

The chain combines TRBV19 with TRBJ1-2, with 9 bases matching TRBD1. Germline-derived CDR1 and CDR2 are LNHDA and SQIVND (reference sequence). J lost 4 bases, V lost 0 bases, and 3 bases had no gene match. The CDR3 is 15 amino acids. Written as DNA, the CDR3 is TGTGCCAGTAGTATAGAGGGGACAGGGCGCTATGGCTACACCTTC. It encodes CASSIEGTGRYGYTF.

The chain carries TRBV5-1 and TRBJ2-1; maybe TRBD1 (6 bases). The CDR3 consists of 14 residues. In germline, CDR1 is SGHRS, CDR2 YFSETQ. Trimming took 2 bases from V and 4 from J, leaving 10 bases between them. CDR3 in DNA: TGCGCCAGCAGCTTTCAACAGGGTTACAATGAGCAGTTCTTC. It translates to CASSFQQGYNEQFF.

The chain couples TRBV5-4 to TRBJ1-2; D is ambiguous. Germline-derived CDR1 and CDR2 are SGHNT and YYREEE (reference sequence). Deletions cut 4 bases from V and 2 bases from J, with 12 bases between. CDR3 size: 14 residues. CDR3 residues: CASSSQRLNYGYTF. The CDR3 DNA is TGTGCCAGCAGCAGTCAAAGACTGAACTATGGCTACACCTTC. Full variable domain (missing parts from reference TRBV5-4 and TRBJ1-2): ETGVTQSPTHLIKTRGQQVTLRCSSQSGHNTVSWYQQALGQGPQFIFQYYREEENGRGNFPPRFSGLQFPNYSSELNVNALELDDSALYLCASSSQRLNYGYTFGSGTRLTVV.

The gene calls are TRBV11-3 and TRBJ2-1; 12 positions agree with TRBD1. Germline trimming cut 4 bases from V and 7 bases from J; bases unmatched to any gene: 11. Per germline, CDR1 SGHNT and CDR2 YENEEA. This CDR3 is 17 amino acids long. The CDR3 loop is CASSSPAGTGGRNEQFF. The DNA for the CDR3 is TGTGCCAGCAGCTCCCCGGCCGGGACAGGGGGCAGGAATGAGCAGTTCTTC.

The V and J genes are TRBV27 and TRBJ2-2; no clear D gene. The CDR3 covers 15 residues. Germline assignment: CDR1 MNHEY and CDR2 SMNVEV (reference sequence). V was trimmed by 0 bases and J by 7 bases, leaving 12 bases between them. CDR3 sequence reads: CASSLSTIGGGELFF. The DNA of the CDR3 is TGTGCCAGCAGTTTATCCACAATTGGCGGCGGGGAGCTGTTTTTT.

Details on this clone: At one of its ends the junction is not consistent with the germline gene, which may arise from a read error. The J gene is TRBJ2-3, the V gene TRBV6-1; TRBD2 matches at 8 bases. Germline CDR1 and CDR2: MNHNS and SASEGT. The CDR3 has 15 amino acids. CDR3 bases: TGTGCCAGCAGCGAAGGTTGGGCGGGAGGAGGTACGCAGTATTTT. Amino acids: CASSEGWAGGGTQYF.

The CDR3 DNA is TGTGCCAGCAGACTACAGGGGGCAAAGCCCCAGCATTTT. Residues: CASRLQGAKPQHF. V is TRBV6-5 and J is TRBJ1-5; TRBD1 matches 9 bases. The ends lost 6 bases at V and 8 bases at J; junction bases unmatched: 5. Germline lookup yields CDR1 MNHEY and CDR2 SVGAGI. The CDR3 is 13 residues long.

This chain uses TRBV7-8 with TRBJ1-5, with D perhaps TRBD1 (6 bases). The CDR3 runs to 13 residues. The germline CDR1 and CDR2 sequences are SGHVS and FQNEAQ. Deletions cut 6 bases from V and 4 bases from J, with 10 bases between. The CDR3 protein is CASSYRVNQPQHF. The DNA for the CDR3 is TGTGCCAGCAGTTACAGGGTAAATCAGCCCCAGCATTTT.

This clone has just one count. The chain joins TRBV11-3 to TRBJ2-7; 7 bases line up with TRBD1. The CDR3 loop spans 13 amino acids. In germline, CDR1 is SGHNT, CDR2 YENEEA. V lost 4 bases to trimming and J lost 7 bases; unmatched junction nucleotides: 7. CDR3 in DNA: TGTGCCAGCAGCTCAGGACAGGCTCGGGAGCAGTACTTC. Its protein is CASSSGQAREQYF.

The chain is built from TRBV4-3 and TRBJ2-7; D may be TRBD2 (5 bases). Trimming pared 0 bases from V and 2 bases from J, leaving 17 bases between. Germline V gene lookup returns CDR1 LGHNA and CDR2 YSLEER. The CDR3 is 17 residues long. The CDR3 sequence: CASSQEYPGSRTYEQYF. Here the CDR3 DNA reads TGCGCCAGCAGCCAAGAGTATCCGGGGAGCAGGACCTACGAGCAGTACTTC.

The genes are TRBV7-9 and TRBJ1-2; D is perhaps TRBD1 (5 bases). Per the germline V gene, CDR1 is SEHNR and CDR2 is FQNEAQ (reference sequence). Trimming cost V 4 bases and J 5 bases, with 14 bases left between them. The CDR3 spans 14 residues. The CDR3 sequence is CASSSLGEGYGYTF. In DNA form, the CDR3 reads TGTGCCAGCAGCTCCCTGGGGGAGGGGTATGGCTACACCTTC.

This clone came up a few times. The chain joins TRBV9 to TRBJ2-3; 9 nucleotides line up with TRBD2. V dropped 1 base and J dropped 4; count of bases not matched to a gene: 13. The CDR3 contains 18 residues. The germline V gene encodes CDR1 SGDLS and CDR2 YYNGEE. The CDR3 DNA reads as TGTGCCAGCAGCGTATTAGCGGGGGACCCGGGATCGGCAGATACGCAGTATTTT. Residues: CASSVLAGDPGSADTQYF.

The chain carries TRBV27 and TRBJ2-3; 8 nucleotides match TRBD2. This CDR3 comprises 16 residues. Germline V lookup: CDR1 MNHEY, CDR2 SMNVEV (reference sequence). Trimming cost V 0 bases and J 4 bases; bases outside gene matches: 6. CDR3 protein: CASSLSTGGNADTQYF. The CDR3 bases are TGTGCCAGCAGTTTATCGACGGGAGGGAACGCAGATACGCAGTATTTT.

This chain uses TRBV5-1 with TRBJ2-2, with D possibly matching TRBD1 (5 bases). The CDR3 runs to 15 residues. V was cut by 4 bases and J by 4 bases, with 14 bases left in between. The germline V gene encodes CDR1 SGHRS and CDR2 YFSETQ. The CDR3 DNA follows: TGCGCCAGCAGCCTGGACAACCCGGGCACCGGGGAGCTGTTTTTT. Amino acid sequence: CASSLDNPGTGELFF.

The chain has TRBV7-6 and TRBJ1-1, with 7 bases identical to TRBD1. The germline V gene encodes CDR1 SGHVS and CDR2 FNYEAQ. Trimming removed 5 bases from V and 1 base from J; junction bases left unmatched: 10. The CDR3 contains 16 residues. The CDR3 loop reads CASSPGTATPNTEAFF. The CDR3 bases are TGTGCCAGCAGCCCAGGGACAGCAACGCCGAACACTGAAGCTTTCTTT.

The V gene is TRBV5-4, the J gene TRBJ1-2; 8 bases fit TRBD1. The V gene's germline CDR1 is SGHNT and CDR2 YYREEE (reference sequence). V dropped 0 bases and J dropped 8; count of bases not matched to a gene: 9. CDR3 length: 15 amino acids. For the CDR3, the DNA is TGTGCCAGCAGCTTGGACGGGACAGGCGGTCGGGGCTACACCTTC. The encoded protein is CASSLDGTGGRGYTF. The variable domain in full, with the rest retrieved from reference TRBV5-4 and TRBJ1-2, is ETGVTQSPTHLIKTRGQQVTLRCSSQSGHNTVSWYQQALGQGPQFIFQYYREEENGRGNFPPRFSGLQFPNYSSELNVNALELDDSALYLCASSLDGTGGRGYTFGSGTRLTVV.

The V and J genes are TRBV7-9 and TRBJ2-3, with 7 bases aligning to TRBD1. Germline CDR1 reads SEHNR; CDR2 reads FQNEAQ (reference sequence). V lost 4 bases to trimming and J lost 13 bases; unmatched junction nucleotides: 8. The CDR3 covers 12 residues. CDR3 region: CASSSADRSEYF. The CDR3 coding sequence is TGTGCCAGCAGCTCAGCGGACAGGTCGGAGTATTTT.

This clone was observed a single time. The chain carries TRBV30 and TRBJ1-5; possible D gene TRBD1, 5 bases. The germline V and J ends were trimmed by 3 bases and 1 base, with 7 bases remaining between them. Germline V CDR1 and CDR2: GTSNPN, SVGIG (reference sequence). The CDR3 consists of 13 residues. The CDR3 nucleotides read TGTGCCTGGAGGGGGGGGAGCAATCAGCCCCAGCATTTT. Translated: CAWRGGSNQPQHF.

The chain combines TRBV11-2 with TRBJ2-7; TRBD1 aligns across 7 bases. Germline V gene data show CDR1 as SGHAT and CDR2 as FQNNGV. The CDR3 consists of 15 residues. Trimming took 5 bases from V and 0 from J; bases not matched to a gene: 7. CDR3 protein: CASSARDRGSYEQYF. CDR3 DNA: TGTGCCAGCAGCGCCCGGGACAGAGGCTCCTACGAGCAGTACTTC.

This clone was found a few times. The chain carries TRBV7-8 and TRBJ1-6; D is undetermined. The ends were cut back, 2 bases at V and 8 bases at J, with 16 bases in the middle. This CDR3 spans 16 amino acids. Looked up from germline, CDR1 is SGHVS and CDR2 is FQNEAQ. CDR3 region: CASSLPQYALDSPLHF. The CDR3 bases are TGTGCCAGCAGCTTACCCCAGTACGCCCTGGATTCACCCCTCCACTTT.

The chain couples TRBV30 to TRBJ1-6, with D perhaps matching TRBD1 (6 bases). Germline values: CDR1 GTSNPN, CDR2 SVGIG (reference sequence). The CDR3 totals 12 residues. Trimming shortened V by 7 bases and J by 6 bases, and 10 bases separated the two germline ends. The CDR3 coding sequence is TGTGCCTCCAGGGGCGTTAATTCACCCCTCCACTTT. The encoded protein is CASRGVNSPLHF.

This sequence joins TRBV27 and TRBJ1-4; D is undetermined. Trimming removed 6 bases at V and 0 bases at J, with 11 bases between. The CDR3 covers 15 residues. The germline V gene encodes CDR1 MNHEY and CDR2 SMNVEV (reference sequence). In DNA form, the CDR3 reads TGTGCCAGCAGATTAGGAGGGCCAACTAATGAAAAACTGTTTTTT. This encodes CASRLGGPTNEKLFF.

This sequence joins TRBV19 and TRBJ2-6; D is possibly TRBD1 (6 bases). The V end was cut by 4 bases, the J end by 1 base, with 8 bases between. The germline CDR1 and CDR2 sequences are LNHDA and SQIVND (reference sequence). This CDR3 spans 15 amino acids. The CDR3 nucleotides are TGTGCCAGTAGTACACAGGGATCTGGGGCCAACGTCCTGACTTTC. Translation gives CASSTQGSGANVLTF.

J is TRBJ2-1 and V is TRBV19; the match to TRBD2 covers 7 bases. CDR3 length equals 15 residues. Germline V lookup: CDR1 LNHDA, CDR2 SQIVND (reference sequence). V shed 6 bases, J shed 5 bases, and the junction held 10 bases outside the gene matches. For the CDR3, the DNA is TGTGCCAGTAGCCCCCTCCGGACTAGTCACAATGAGCAGTTCTTC. It specifies CASSPLRTSHNEQFF.

The chain carries TRBV30 and TRBJ2-3, with 11 bases identical to TRBD2. Germline assignment: CDR1 GTSNPN and CDR2 SVGIG (reference sequence). The CDR3 length is 17 residues. The trim removed 2 bases at V and 1 base at J, leaving 8 bases unmatched. The CDR3 DNA reads TGTGCCTGGAGTTCTGTACTAGCGGGGGCCCGCACAGATACGCAGTATTTT. It translates to CAWSSVLAGARTDTQYF.

CDR3 region: CASSQRGLKETQYF. CDR3 coding DNA: TGTGCCAGCAGCCAGAGGGGACTCAAGGAGACCCAGTACTTC. The J gene is TRBJ2-5, the V gene TRBV4-2; D perhaps matches TRBD2 (6 bases). The CDR3 extends over 14 amino acids. Germline CDR1 reads LGHNA; CDR2 reads YNFKEQ. V lost 3 bases to trimming and J lost 5 bases, with 13 bases between them.